This T cell receptor (beta chain) was profiled in a study of T cell clusters in autoimmune cytopenias. TRB was amplified by touch-down multiplex PCR, primer pools A and B combined. TCRdb reprocessed the multiplex PCR reads and reports one entry per CDR3 protein, with no DNA. The repertoire table contains about 11,000 distinct CDR3 sequences. Germline V lookup: CDR1 ENHRY, CDR2 SYGVKD. CDR3 length: 12 residues. TRB was amplified from approximately 230 ng of peripheral blood genomic DNA per sample. The sample was also reused in another study, on T cell repertoires in aging, cancer and after chemotherapy. Turning to that study: Untreated cancer patients had significantly lower blood TCR diversity than age-matched healthy donors.

The material sequenced was peripheral blood. The J gene is TRBJ1-3, the V gene TRBV10-3. The sequence was collected from a human donor in good health. The CDR3 loop reads CATRGLGNTIYF.